The 16 T cell receptor beta chains presented below share a single source sample, sequenced in a study of cytomegalovirus exposure and HLA in healthy donors. Primers for the PCR totalled 60 Vbeta and 13 Jbeta. Profiled with immunoSEQ multiplex PCR; TCRdb holds only in-frame clones, not every one. Found here are roughly 180,000 clones, about 68% of them singletons; the top ten hold approximately 2.4%. The source material was PBMCs. The receptor source for this set is a female donor in good health and CMV-seronegative.

The rearrangement links TRBV4-1 to TRBJ2-1, with TRBD2 matching over 7 bases. There are 16 residues in the CDR3. CDR1 MGHRA and CDR2 YSYEKL come from the germline V gene. V lost 0 bases, J lost 2 bases, and 4 bases stayed unmatched. The CDR3 nucleotides read TGCGCCAGCAGCCAAGATTCTAGCGGACCCTACAATGAGCAGTTCTTC. Protein product: CASSQDSSGPYNEQFF.

This clone was observed once. This CDR3 reads CASSTGQRGQETQYF. The CDR3 bases are TGTGCCAGCAGCACGGGTCAGCGGGGCCAAGAGACCCAGTACTTC. The chain links TRBV11-3 to TRBJ2-5, with 7 bases that match TRBD2. J was trimmed by 1 base and V by 5 bases; bases with no gene match: 7. Germline V gene lookup returns CDR1 SGHNT and CDR2 YENEEA. The CDR3 is made up of 15 amino acids. The full variable domain, its missing parts supplied by reference TRBV11-3 and TRBJ2-5, is EAGVVQSPRYKIIEKKQPVAFWCNPISGHNTLYWYLQNLGQGPELLIRYENEEAVDDSQLPKDRFSAERLKGVDSTLKIQPAELGDSAVYLCASSTGQRGQETQYFGPGTRLLVL.

The chain uses TRBV9 and TRBJ2-2, with 11 bases aligning to TRBD2. V shed 4 bases, J shed 7 bases, and the junction held 15 bases outside the gene matches. Per the germline V gene, CDR1 is SGDLS and CDR2 is YYNGEE. This CDR3 comprises 18 residues. The CDR3 region is CASSSGASGRWTGGELFF. CDR3 nucleotide sequence: TGTGCCAGCAGCTCTGGGGCTAGCGGGAGGTGGACCGGCGGGGAGCTGTTTTTT.

The V and J genes are TRBV14 and TRBJ1-2; maybe TRBD1 (5 bases). From germline, CDR1 is SGHDN and CDR2 FVKESK. The ends were cut back, 0 bases at V and 4 bases at J, with 9 bases in the middle. The CDR3 covers 14 residues. The CDR3 DNA sequence: TGTGCCAGCAGCCAAGATTGGAGGGGCTATGGCTACACCTTC. It is translated as CASSQDWRGYGYTF.

J is TRBJ2-7 and V is TRBV7-7; TRBD1 is a possible D gene (7 bases). This CDR3 region has 15 residues. Per germline, CDR1 SSHAT and CDR2 FNYEAQ (reference sequence). CDR3 loop: CATRCGGTVPYEQYF. CDR3 DNA: TGTGCTACCAGATGTGGGGGGACAGTTCCCTACGAGCAGTACTTC.

In this sample, this clone is medium-sized (0.01 to 0.1%). The chain joins TRBV6-4 to TRBJ2-3; 8 nucleotides agree with TRBD2. The CDR3 loop spans 16 amino acids. The germline gives CDR1 MRHNA, CDR2 SNTAGT. Trimming at V came to 0 bases and at J to 0 bases, leaving 2 bases not matched to a gene. The CDR3 coding sequence is TGTGCCAGCAGTGACTCGGCTAGCGGGAGCACAGATACGCAGTATTTT. Its translation: CASSDSASGSTDTQYF.

The chain carries TRBV19 and TRBJ1-5; D unresolved. With 2 bases removed from V and 3 bases from J, the gap between germline ends came to 11 bases. Looked up from germline, CDR1 is LNHDA and CDR2 is SQIVND (reference sequence). This CDR3 region has 15 residues. DNA of the CDR3: TGTGCCAGTAGTATACAGGCAGAATACAATCAGCCCCAGCATTTT. It specifies CASSIQAEYNQPQHF.

This clone has only a few counts. The gene calls are TRBV9 and TRBJ1-4; D is possibly TRBD1 (6 bases). V lost 1 base and J 4 bases, leaving 8 bases between the germline ends. CDR1 is SGDLS and CDR2 is YYNGEE in the germline V gene. CDR3 size: 14 residues. CDR3 bases: TGTGCCAGCAGCGTAAAGGGGGTTAATGAAAAACTGTTTTTT. Translation: CASSVKGVNEKLFF.

J is TRBJ1-1 and V is TRBV29-1, with TRBD1 matching 8 bases. The V gene end was trimmed by 7 bases and the J gene end by 4 bases; junction bases not matched to a gene: 5. The CDR3 has 12 amino acids. Germline V gene sequence: CDR1 SQVTM, CDR2 ANQGSEA. CDR3 in DNA: TGCAGCGCCCGACAGGGGACCACTGAAGCTTTCTTT. Protein: CSARQGTTEAFF.

This clone was seen more than once but under ten times. The chain combines TRBV4-3 with TRBJ1-5; no definite D call. V was clipped by 0 bases and J by 4 bases, with 4 bases between them. Germline V gene sequence: CDR1 LGHNA, CDR2 YSLEER. The CDR3 is 13 residues long. This CDR3 is CASSQDRNQPQHF. The CDR3 DNA sequence: TGCGCCAGCAGCCAAGATCGGAATCAGCCCCAGCATTTT.

This chain uses TRBV5-4 with TRBJ2-5; 9 bases are a match to TRBD1. The germline V gene has CDR1 SGHNT and CDR2 YYREEE (reference sequence). This CDR3 is 14 amino acids long. Unmatched junction bases numbered 3, after V lost 4 bases and J lost 2 bases. The CDR3 region has the DNA TGTGCCAGCAGCGCGACAGGGGGGCAAGAGACCCAGTACTTC. Residues: CASSATGGQETQYF.

The chain uses TRBV19 and TRBJ2-1; 13 bases are shared with TRBD2. Germline CDR1 is LNHDA and CDR2 is SQIVND (reference sequence). The CDR3 runs 14 residues. J gave up 7 bases and V 7 bases, and 4 bases lay outside the gene matches. CDR3 residues: CASKEGLAGNEQFF. The DNA of the CDR3 is TGTGCCAGTAAGGAGGGACTAGCGGGGAATGAGCAGTTCTTC.

The sample holds one count of this clone. The chain has TRBV28 and TRBJ2-7; 9 bases agree with TRBD1. The CDR3 loop spans 13 amino acids. Per the germline V gene, CDR1 is MDHEN and CDR2 is SYDVKM. Unmatched junction bases numbered 3, after V lost 7 bases and J lost 2 bases. CDR3: CASKGQGAYEQYF. The DNA for the CDR3 is TGTGCCAGCAAGGGACAGGGCGCCTACGAGCAGTACTTC. Combining the CDR3 with reference TRBV28 and TRBJ2-7 gives the whole variable domain DVKVTQSSRYLVKRTGEKVFLECVQDMDHENMFWYRQDPGLGLRLIYFSYDVKMKEKGDIPEGYSVSREKKERFSLILESASTNQTSMYLCASKGQGAYEQYFGPGTRLTVT.

The chain uses TRBV9 and TRBJ1-4; 7 bases are shared with TRBD1. Germline V lookup: CDR1 SGDLS, CDR2 YYNGEE. This CDR3 comprises 15 residues. Trimming took 0 bases from V and 4 from J; bases not matched to a gene: 3. CDR3 protein: CASSVGAGGNEKLFF. The CDR3 DNA sequence: TGTGCCAGCAGCGTAGGGGCAGGGGGTAATGAAAAACTGTTTTTT.

The chain uses TRBV7-3 and TRBJ1-1; D gene ambiguous. The CDR3 spans 13 residues. Looked up from germline, CDR1 is SGHTA and CDR2 is FQGTGA. V lost 5 bases, J lost 6 bases, and 13 bases lay in between. CDR3 amino acids: CASSRTREAEAFF. In nucleotides, the CDR3 is TGTGCCAGCAGCCGAACCCGAGAGGCTGAAGCTTTCTTT. Full variable domain (remainder filled in from reference TRBV7-3 and TRBJ1-1): GAGVSQTPSNKVTEKGKYVELRCDPISGHTALYWYRQSLGQGPEFLIYFQGTGAADDSGLPNDRFFAVRPEGSVSTLKIQRTERGDSAVYLCASSRTREAEAFFGQGTRLTVV.

V and J are TRBV7-3 and TRBJ2-2; the match to TRBD2 covers 9 bases. Germline V gives CDR1 SGHTA, CDR2 FQGTGA. The CDR3 covers 17 residues. V gave up 1 base and J gave up 1 base; unmatched junction bases: 4. This chain's CDR3 is CASSLNGGGGNTGELFF. The CDR3 DNA reads TGTGCCAGCAGCTTAAATGGCGGGGGGGGGAACACCGGGGAGCTGTTTTTT.